Sequencing of this T cell receptor (beta chain) was carried out in a study of T cells after yellow fever vaccination. Regarding the study as a whole: On re-exposure, the response was weaker but peaked faster, at day 5 versus 15.

The V gene lost 5 bases and the J gene lost 1 base, with 10 bases spanning the gap. Germline assignment: CDR1 SGHAT and CDR2 FQNNGV. The CDR3 extends over 14 amino acids. Template-switching 5'RACE yielded the TCR cDNA; a universal primer site and UMIs were added in the process. TCRdb ran MiXCR on the 5' RACE reads and lists one entry per CDR3 protein. The table has approximately 110,000 distinct CDR3 sequences, 6% to 8% seen once. In its sample, this clonotype was seen many times. Its specificity is not known. The starting material was CD4+ T cells sorted from PBMCs, obtained 10 to 11 days after the first yellow fever vaccination. The chain has TRBV11-2 and TRBJ2-3, with a tentative D call TRBD2 (6 bases). The clonotype originates from a man between 18 and 29 years old who received the YFV17D yellow fever vaccine. CDR3 DNA sequence: TGTGCCAGCAGCGAGGGAGGTCGCACAGATACGCAGTATTTT. Encoded protein: CASSEGGRTDTQYF.